This TCR beta chain came from a study of cytomegalovirus exposure and HLA in healthy donors. The study's findings and limits: Reports indicate that TCR beta sequences accurately predicted the HLA-A and HLA-B alleles of most subjects. Rates of TCR association differed by HLA locus in a later analysis, with DRB1 highest and HLA-C lowest. The investigators catalogued 160 or so TCR beta chains as cytomegalovirus-associated.

The CDR3 covers 15 residues. Deletions cut 5 bases from V and 5 bases from J, with 18 bases between. Germline loops: CDR1 MNHEY, CDR2 SVGAGI. As concerns this clone: Antigen specificity is unknown.

PCR involved 60 Vbeta and 13 Jbeta primers. Assay used: immunoSEQ multiplex PCR; TCRdb lists only in-frame clones, some missing. The sample consists of approximately 150,000 clones, around 68% of them appearing once. The TCR originated in a middle-aged woman in good health and CMV-seropositive. Sequencing input: PBMCs. The chain carries TRBV6-5 and TRBJ1-1, with D perhaps TRBD1 (5 bases). The CDR3 region is CASSQVTARVTEAFF. The DNA of the CDR3 is TGTGCCAGCAGTCAGGTGACAGCCCGAGTAACTGAAGCTTTCTTT.